The 28 T cell receptor beta chains presented below share a single source sample, sequenced in a study of CD4 T cells in relation to SARS-CoV-2 and coronaviruses. For these receptors, no antigen is known. Only in-frame clones appear in the TCRdb table, and some are missing; sequencing was by immunoSEQ multiplex PCR. This sample has tens of thousands of clones; roughly 84% occur once, and the top ten carry roughly 1.2%. The source material was naive CD4+ T cells from PBMCs, cultured in vitro. The subset is: naive CD4+ T cells isolated by negative enrichment. The receptors here all came from an adult with COVID-19.

The chain couples TRBV18 to TRBJ2-7, with 7 bases fitting TRBD1. The CDR3 has 14 amino acids. The germline V gene has CDR1 KGHSH and CDR2 LQKENI. V trimming: 5 bases; J trimming: 2 bases; junction bases outside the gene matches: 6. The CDR3 DNA sequence: TGTGCCAGCTCAGAGGGACAGTCACCCTACGAGCAGTACTTC. As protein: CASSEGQSPYEQYF.

V and J are TRBV10-2 and TRBJ2-7; 8 bases line up with TRBD1. From germline, CDR1 is WSHSY and CDR2 SAAADI. Trimming removed 2 bases from V and 5 bases from J; junction bases left unmatched: 2. The CDR3 sequence is 13 residues long. CDR3 residues: CASSEQGANEQYF. CDR3 in DNA: TGCGCCAGCAGTGAGCAGGGGGCTAACGAGCAGTACTTC.

This clone was observed a handful of times. This chain connects TRBV18 to TRBJ2-5; D gene uncertain. The CDR3 has 12 amino acids. With 3 bases removed from V and 4 bases from J, the gap between germline ends came to 6 bases. CDR1 is KGHSH and CDR2 is LQKENI in the germline V gene. The CDR3 DNA sequence: TGTGCCAGCTCACCGGTGTTAGAGACCCAGTACTTC. Protein: CASSPVLETQYF.

For the CDR3, the DNA is TGCGCCAGCAGCTTGGTGACAGACAGGGGGGAGACCCAGTACTTC. This translates into CASSLVTDRGETQYF. The chain has TRBV5-1 and TRBJ2-5; 9 bases fit TRBD1. Germline V lookup: CDR1 SGHRS, CDR2 YFSETQ. With 0 bases clipped from V and 5 bases from J, the junction kept 5 bases outside the gene matches. This CDR3 spans 15 amino acids.

The rearrangement joins TRBV5-6 to TRBJ2-7, with D maybe TRBD2 (5 bases). The CDR3 extends over 14 amino acids. Germline values: CDR1 SGHDT, CDR2 YYEEEE. V was cut by 4 bases and J by 2 bases, with 13 bases left in between. The CDR3, as DNA: TGTGCCAGCAGCGCAGACGGGGTTCCCTACGAGCAGTACTTC. This codes for CASSADGVPYEQYF.

The genes are TRBV28 and TRBJ1-1; D call uncertain. The CDR3 consists of 12 residues. Germline V gives CDR1 MDHEN, CDR2 SYDVKM. The V end was cut by 5 bases, the J end by 3 bases, with 7 bases between. CDR3 region: CASSAGYTEAFF. As DNA, the CDR3 is TGTGCCAGCAGTGCGGGATACACTGAAGCTTTCTTT.

This rearrangement joins TRBV7-9 to TRBJ2-7; 10 bases fit TRBD2. This CDR3 spans 14 amino acids. Germline trimming cut 7 bases from V and 2 bases from J; bases unmatched to any gene: 5. Germline lookup yields CDR1 SEHNR and CDR2 FQNEAQ (reference sequence). The CDR3 reads CASMGAGGPYEQYF. The CDR3 DNA is TGTGCCAGCATGGGAGCGGGAGGGCCCTACGAGCAGTACTTC.

The chain recombines TRBV7-9 with TRBJ1-1; no firm D call. Germline V gene data show CDR1 as SEHNR and CDR2 as FQNEAQ (reference sequence). This CDR3 is 16 amino acids long. V was shortened by 5 bases and J by 5 bases, with 21 bases between the two germline ends. CDR3 amino acids: CASSPPLGGRRTEAFF. The CDR3 nucleotides read TGTGCCAGCAGCCCCCCCCTCGGTGGAAGGCGGACTGAAGCTTTCTTT.

The rearrangement uses TRBV4-1 and TRBJ1-2, with D possibly being TRBD1 (5 bases). The CDR3 runs 12 residues. The ends were cut back, 4 bases at V and 5 bases at J, with 8 bases in the middle. Germline CDR1 and CDR2: MGHRA and YSYEKL. The CDR3 here is CASSPEGYGYTF. The CDR3 DNA reads TGCGCCAGCAGCCCTGAGGGGTATGGCTACACCTTC.

The genes are TRBV7-9 and TRBJ2-7, with D possibly TRBD1 on 5 matching bases. V lost 3 bases, J lost 4 bases, and 7 bases lay in between. This CDR3 spans 12 amino acids. CDR1 and CDR2 (germline): SEHNR, FQNEAQ (reference sequence). The CDR3 loop reads CASSFSGYEQYF. CDR3 nucleotide sequence: TGTGCCAGCAGCTTCTCAGGGTACGAGCAGTACTTC.

This clone has just a few counts. The V and J genes are TRBV11-1 and TRBJ2-5; D ambiguous. The CDR3 is 14 amino acids. V was pared by 1 base and J by 2 bases, with 8 bases between. CDR1 and CDR2 from the germline V gene are SGHAT and FQDESV (reference sequence). The CDR3 spells CASSLGGKQETQYF. The DNA for the CDR3 is TGTGCCAGCAGCTTAGGTGGGAAACAAGAGACCCAGTACTTC. The full variable domain, with the rest looked up from reference TRBV11-1 and TRBJ2-5, is EAEVAQSPRYKITEKSQAVAFWCDPISGHATLYWYRQILGQGPELLVQFQDESVVDDSQLPKDRFSAERLKGVDSTLKIQPAELGDSAMYLCASSLGGKQETQYFGPGTRLLVL.

The chain is built from TRBV24-1 and TRBJ2-2; 8 bases line up with TRBD2. Germline values: CDR1 KGHDR, CDR2 SFDVKD. Trimming at V came to 9 bases and at J to 9 bases, leaving 8 bases not matched to a gene. This CDR3 is built from 13 residues. The CDR3 nucleotides read TGTGCCACCTCGGGACTAGAGGGTTGGGAGCTGTTTTTT. Residues: CATSGLEGWELFF.

This chain joins TRBV18 and TRBJ1-5; D possibly corresponds to TRBD1 (5 bases). The V gene lost 5 bases and the J gene lost 0 bases, with 11 bases spanning the gap. This CDR3 is built from 15 residues. Germline loops: CDR1 KGHSH, CDR2 LQKENI. The DNA for the CDR3 is TGTGCCAGCTCAGCGACAGCAGATAGCAATCAGCCCCAGCATTTT. It yields the protein CASSATADSNQPQHF.

The chain links TRBV6-5 to TRBJ2-7, with TRBD2 identical over 10 bases. V dropped 5 bases and J dropped 1; count of bases not matched to a gene: 5. This CDR3 comprises 15 residues. Germline values: CDR1 MNHEY, CDR2 SVGAGI. The CDR3 sequence is CASSIRTSGSYEQYF. In nucleotides, the CDR3 is TGTGCCAGCAGTATCCGGACTAGCGGATCCTACGAGCAGTACTTC.

The rearrangement links TRBV2 to TRBJ2-3; D might be TRBD2 (6 bases). This CDR3 is 17 amino acids long. Trimming removed 6 bases at V and 3 bases at J, with 22 bases between. Germline V gene lookup returns CDR1 SNHLY and CDR2 FYNNEI. The CDR3 sequence: CASRQNYRELGTDTQYF. CDR3 in DNA: TGTGCCAGCAGACAGAACTACCGGGAGTTGGGAACAGATACGCAGTATTTT.

The chain carries TRBV7-2 and TRBJ2-7, with D unclear. Germline lookup yields CDR1 SGHTA and CDR2 FQGNSA. The CDR3 runs 15 residues. V dropped 7 bases and J dropped 1 base, with 17 bases sitting between them. The DNA for the CDR3 is TGTGCCAGCACCTTTGCATCAGGAGTGTCCTACGAGCAGTACTTC. Translation: CASTFASGVSYEQYF.

The rearrangement uses TRBV9 and TRBJ2-3; 9 nucleotides agree with TRBD2. CDR1 is SGDLS, CDR2 YYNGEE, per germline. The J segment lost 2 bases and the V segment lost 4 bases, leaving 5 bases of the junction unmatched. The CDR3 runs 15 residues. CDR3 amino acids: CASSSGTSHTDTQYF. CDR3 in DNA: TGTGCCAGCAGCTCCGGGACTAGCCACACAGATACGCAGTATTTT.

The chain recombines TRBV15 with TRBJ1-5; 7 bases align to TRBD1. V lost 2 bases and J lost 2; bases outside the gene matches: 6. CDR1 and CDR2 from the germline V gene are LNHNV and YYDKDF (reference sequence). CDR3 size: 16 residues. The CDR3, as DNA: TGTGCCACCAGCAGACAGAGACAGGGAGGCAATCAGCCCCAGCATTTT. Protein: CATSRQRQGGNQPQHF.

The chain combines TRBV27 with TRBJ2-1, with D perhaps matching TRBD1 (5 bases). Germline CDR1 and CDR2: MNHEY and SMNVEV (reference sequence). With 2 bases removed from V and 0 bases from J, the gap between germline ends came to 11 bases. The CDR3 spans 16 residues. The DNA of the CDR3 is TGTGCCAGCAGTTTAGGACAAAGCTTCTCCTACAATGAGCAGTTCTTC. Protein product: CASSLGQSFSYNEQFF.

The chain joins TRBV18 to TRBJ2-5; D gene ambiguous. CDR3 size: 11 residues. The ends were cut back, 6 bases at V and 2 bases at J, with 4 bases in the middle. The V gene's germline CDR1 is KGHSH and CDR2 LQKENI. CDR3 loop: CASSLQETQYF. The CDR3 nucleotides read TGTGCCAGCTCCCTTCAAGAGACCCAGTACTTC.

The gene calls are TRBV18 and TRBJ1-1; a possible D gene is TRBD1 (6 bases). The CDR3 runs 14 residues. The germline V and J ends were trimmed by 4 bases and 5 bases, with 14 bases remaining between them. CDR1 KGHSH and CDR2 LQKENI come from the germline V gene. CDR3: CASSLRGAGTEAFF. CDR3 sequence (DNA): TGTGCCAGCTCACTTCGGGGGGCAGGAACTGAAGCTTTCTTT. Full variable domain (missing parts from reference TRBV18 and TRBJ1-1): NAGVMQNPRHLVRRRGQEARLRCSPMKGHSHVYWYRQLPEEGLKFMVYLQKENIIDESGMPKERFSAEFPKEGPSILRIQQVVRGDSAAYFCASSLRGAGTEAFFGQGTRLTVV.

V usage is TRBV7-3 and J usage is TRBJ2-6, with D tentatively TRBD2 (6 bases). Germline CDR1 SGHTA, CDR2 FQGTGA. The CDR3 runs to 16 residues. The germline V and J ends were trimmed by 0 bases and 2 bases, with 8 bases remaining between them. This CDR3 is CASSLTGGAGANVLTF. The DNA of the CDR3 is TGTGCCAGCAGCTTAACTGGCGGGGCTGGGGCCAACGTCCTGACTTTC.

This chain uses TRBV28 with TRBJ2-5; 12 nucleotides match TRBD2. Germline CDR1 reads MDHEN; CDR2 reads SYDVKM. This CDR3 has 15 residues. V gave up 5 bases and J gave up 4 bases; unmatched junction bases: 5. For the CDR3, the DNA is TGTGCCAGCAGTCTTGGACTAGCGGGATTAGAGACCCAGTACTTC. Translation: CASSLGLAGLETQYF.

V usage is TRBV18 and J usage is TRBJ1-1; D is ambiguous. Germline V gives CDR1 KGHSH, CDR2 LQKENI. The CDR3 is 11 amino acids. V was pared by 2 bases and J by 7 bases, with 5 bases between. The CDR3, as DNA: TGTGCCAGCTCACCAGGGCTTGAAGCTTTCTTT. It codes for CASSPGLEAFF.

This chain links TRBV6-4 with TRBJ2-1, with D unclear. The CDR3 sequence is 13 residues long. Germline CDR1 and CDR2: MRHNA and SNTAGT. Trimming took 0 bases from V and 3 from J, leaving 3 bases between them. CDR3 region: CASSDSDYNEQFF. The CDR3 DNA reads as TGTGCCAGCAGTGACTCGGACTACAATGAGCAGTTCTTC.

The V gene is TRBV7-9, the J gene TRBJ2-1; the D is unclear. The CDR3 loop spans 12 amino acids. Germline-derived CDR1 and CDR2 are SEHNR and FQNEAQ (reference sequence). The germline V and J ends were trimmed by 8 bases and 9 bases, with 14 bases remaining between them. CDR3 sequence: CASWILSGEQFF. CDR3 in DNA: TGTGCCAGCTGGATCCTATCGGGTGAGCAGTTCTTC.

The chain carries TRBV28 and TRBJ1-1; TRBD1 is a possible D gene (6 bases). The CDR3 is 14 residues long. V lost 5 bases and J lost 4, with 14 bases in between. Germline CDR1 MDHEN, CDR2 SYDVKM. The CDR3 nucleotides read TGTGCCAGCAGTCGAGGGGGTTCAAGCACTGAAGCTTTCTTT. Protein sequence: CASSRGGSSTEAFF.

The rearrangement links TRBV19 to TRBJ2-7, with a tentative D call TRBD1 (6 bases). The CDR3 is 15 residues long. Germline V gene lookup returns CDR1 LNHDA and CDR2 SQIVND (reference sequence). Trimming removed 3 bases from V and 0 bases from J, with 12 bases in between. CDR3 amino acids: CASSIAGESSYEQYF. As DNA, the CDR3 is TGTGCCAGTAGTATTGCAGGGGAAAGCTCCTACGAGCAGTACTTC.